A selection of T cell receptor beta chains follows, all from one sample in a study of blood T cell repertoires in COVID-19. Profiled with immunoSEQ multiplex PCR; TCRdb holds only in-frame clones, not every one. The data show about 58,000 clones, 60% to 85% seen once. Material for sequencing was peripheral blood. The source of these receptors is a human donor in a cohort sampled during active COVID-19. Both conserved end residues are part of each CDR3. The D gene is left open where the match is weak. Only part of the rows carry a size: once, few, many, or a class if the clone is expanded.

d_gene	abundance	v_gene	j_gene	CDR3nt	CDR3aa
TRBD2	NA	TRBV18	TRBJ2-7	TGTGCCAGCTCACCAGGGGGGGGGAATGGCTACGAGCAGTACTTC	CASSPGGGNGYEQYF
TRBD1	NA	TRBV28	TRBJ1-1	TGTGCCAGCAGTTTCACAGGGGTAGCTTTCTTT	CASSFTGVAFF
NA	NA	TRBV30	TRBJ2-7	TGTGCCTGGAGTGTACGGGAGAGGTCCTACGAGCAGTACTTC	CAWSVRERSYEQYF
TRBD1	NA	TRBV13	TRBJ1-2	TGTGCCAGCAGCTCCGGACAGGGGATAGGCGGCTACACCTTC	CASSSGQGIGGYTF
TRBD1	NA	TRBV5-1	TRBJ2-7	TGCGCCAGCAGCAGCGGACAGGGTGTGCAGTACTTC	CASSSGQGVQYF
NA	NA	TRBV13	TRBJ2-1	TGTGCCAGCAGCTTAAAACGGCAGGGGTTAGATGAGCAGTTCTTC	CASSLKRQGLDEQFF
TRBD1	NA	TRBV19	TRBJ2-7	TGTGCCAGTAGCCGAGGGACAGGCGTTTCCTACGAGCAGTACTTC	CASSRGTGVSYEQYF
TRBD2	NA	TRBV27	TRBJ2-7	TGTGCCAGCGCCGAGCAATCTAGCGGGGGGCAGTACTTC	CASAEQSSGGQYF
TRBD1	NA	TRBV5-6	TRBJ1-5	TGTGCCAGCAGCTCGAAAGGACAGGAAAGCAATCAGCCCCAGCATTTT	CASSSKGQESNQPQHF
TRBD2	NA	TRBV28	TRBJ2-7	TGTGCCAGCAGTTTAGAGACTAGCGGGTTCTACGAGCAGTACTTC	CASSLETSGFYEQYF
TRBD1	NA	TRBV7-9	TRBJ1-6	TGTGCCAGCATCGCGGGACAGGGAAAATCACCCCTCCACTTT	CASIAGQGKSPLHF
TRBD1	NA	TRBV12-5	TRBJ2-2	TGTGCTAGTGGTTTGACCGGACAGGTCACCGGGGAGCTGTTTTTT	CASGLTGQVTGELFF
TRBD2	NA	TRBV7-2	TRBJ2-3	TGTGCCAGCAGCCCCCCCCCACTAGCGGGGGAAACAGATACGCAGTATTTT	CASSPPPLAGETDTQYF
TRBD2	few	TRBV6-2/TRBV6-3	TRBJ2-7	TGTGCCAGCAGTTCACGGACTAGCGGGAGTTTCTCCTACGAGCAGTACTTC	CASSSRTSGSFSYEQYF
NA	few	TRBV27	TRBJ1-1	TGTGCCAGCAGTACCCGGACCGGAGGCCCTGAAGCTTTCTTT	CASSTRTGGPEAFF
TRBD2	many	TRBV7-6	TRBJ2-1	TGTGCCAGCAGCCCCTCGTGGGTAGCGGGTTACAATGAGCAGTTCTTC	CASSPSWVAGYNEQFF
NA	NA	TRBV18	TRBJ1-6	TGTGCCAGCTCACCACTTGAAACACCGGGTAATTCACCCCTCCACTTT	CASSPLETPGNSPLHF
TRBD1	few	TRBV19	TRBJ2-7	TGTGCCAGTAGTTTCTCCTCGGACAGGGTCAACGAGCAGTACTTC	CASSFSSDRVNEQYF
TRBD1	few	TRBV4-3	TRBJ2-7	TGCGCCAGCAGCCTCGACAGGGACGTGCTATACGAGCAGTACTTC	CASSLDRDVLYEQYF
TRBD1	NA	TRBV5-4	TRBJ1-2	TGTGCCAGCAGCTTGGGGGGGACAGTCGGCTATGGCTACACCTTC	CASSLGGTVGYGYTF
NA	NA	TRBV2	TRBJ2-7	TGTGCCAGCAGTGAACGGTCCATTTACGAGCAGTACTTC	CASSERSIYEQYF
NA	NA	TRBV28	TRBJ1-3	TGTGCCAGCAGTAGCCCCGGAAACACCATATATTTT	CASSSPGNTIYF
NA	few	TRBV28	TRBJ1-1	TGTGCCAGCATCCAACCTTTAGGGGTCAGAAGGTCTGAAGCTTTCTTT	CASIQPLGVRRSEAFF
TRBD2	NA	TRBV5-1	TRBJ2-4	TGCGCCAGCAAACCCTCGGCTAGCGGGAACATTCAGTACTTC	CASKPSASGNIQYF
NA	NA	TRBV6-1	TRBJ1-6	TGTGCCAGCAGTGAAGACCCCCAGGGCTCCTATAATTCACCCCTCCACTTT	CASSEDPQGSYNSPLHF
NA	once	TRBV7-9	TRBJ1-2	TGTGCCAGCAGCCCTAACAGGGACTATGGCTACACCTTC	CASSPNRDYGYTF
TRBD2	NA	TRBV9	TRBJ2-7	TGTGCCAGCAGCGTAGCAGCGGGGGGCGGCGAGCAGTACTTC	CASSVAAGGGEQYF
TRBD2	NA	TRBV27	TRBJ2-7	TGTGCCAGCAGTTTACGGCGGGGGTCTCCCTACGAGCAGTACTTC	CASSLRRGSPYEQYF
TRBD1	few	TRBV7-9	TRBJ1-6	TGTGCCAGCAGCTTAGGGGGGGACAGGGTTCGTTCACCCCTCCACTTT	CASSLGGDRVRSPLHF
TRBD1	NA	TRBV12-3/TRBV12-4	TRBJ1-1	TGTGCCAGCAGACGGGACAGGGGGTCTGAGGCTTTCTTT	CASRRDRGSEAFF
NA	few	TRBV7-8	TRBJ1-6	TGTGCCAGCAGCTTAGCCAACACCAGGGGTTCACCCCTCCACTTT	CASSLANTRGSPLHF
TRBD1	few	TRBV6-5	TRBJ1-1	TGTGCCAGCAGTCTGGACAGGGTGACTGAAGCTTTCTTT	CASSLDRVTEAFF
TRBD2	NA	TRBV7-2	TRBJ2-5	TGTGCCAGCAGTCCCTGGGCCAGGCAGGGAGGGTCGGAGACCCAGTACTTC	CASSPWARQGGSETQYF
TRBD1	medium-sized	TRBV7-7	TRBJ2-1	TGTGCCAGCACCCCCCCTGCCCAGGGGGCGGTTGAGCAGTTCTTC	CASTPPAQGAVEQFF
NA	NA	TRBV3-1/TRBV3-2	TRBJ2-7	TGTGCCAGCAGCCTGTCAAGGCTAGCGTTGTACGAGCAGTACTTC	CASSLSRLALYEQYF
TRBD1	NA	TRBV19	TRBJ1-1	TGTGCCAGTAGTATAGTTACGGGACAGGACTTGCGCACTGAAGCTTTCTTT	CASSIVTGQDLRTEAFF
TRBD2	once	TRBV28	TRBJ2-7	TGTGCCAGCACCGAGGGACTAGCGGTTCTAGGGGACTACGAGCAGTACTTC	CASTEGLAVLGDYEQYF